Shown below are 10 T cell receptor beta chains from a single sample sequenced in a study of T cells in Graves' hyperthyroidism and ophthalmopathy. The TCR beta CDR3 regions underwent amplification using RNA transcripts as the source. Initially, a first-round RT-PCR of the TCR CDR3 employed the HTBI primer set. TCRdb independently ran MiXCR on the multiplex PCR reads; one entry per CDR3 protein. The table shows around 480,000 distinct CDR3 sequences, with 14% occurring only once. Sequencing used blood. These receptors were obtained from a woman between 18 and 30 years old with Graves' hyperthyroidism.

At least ten counts were recorded for this clonotype. This chain links TRBV11-2 with TRBJ2-7; 7 bases agree with TRBD1. This CDR3 contains 13 residues. Germline lookup yields CDR1 SGHAT and CDR2 FQNNGV. The V segment lost 5 bases and the J segment 7 bases; nucleotides outside the gene matches: 8. CDR3 nucleotide sequence: TGTGCCAGCAGCGAAGACAGGGCCTGGGAGCAGTACTTC. Its translation: CASSEDRAWEQYF. The full variable domain, in which reference TRBV11-2 and TRBJ2-7 provide the parts outside the CDR3, is EAGVAQSPRYKIIEKRQSVAFWCNPISGHATLYWYQQILGQGPKLLIQFQNNGVVDDSQLPKDRFSAERLKGVDSTLKIQPAKLEDSAVYLCASSEDRAWEQYFGPGTRLTVT.

The chain joins TRBV4-1 to TRBJ2-6; D gene ambiguous. V lost 1 base and J 2 bases, leaving 9 bases between the germline ends. Germline lookup yields CDR1 MGHRA and CDR2 YSYEKL. This CDR3 has 16 residues. The CDR3 region is CASSQAPAAGANVLTF. The CDR3 DNA reads TGCGCCAGCAGCCAAGCCCCCGCCGCTGGGGCCAACGTCCTGACTTTC.

This clonotype turned up a few times. V and J are TRBV4-1 and TRBJ2-7, with TRBD2 identical over 13 bases. Germline trimming cut 4 bases from V and 5 bases from J; bases unmatched to any gene: 5. The CDR3 is made up of 15 amino acids. Germline loops: CDR1 MGHRA, CDR2 YSYEKL. This CDR3 reads CASSLTSGRLHEQYV. The CDR3, as DNA: TGCGCCAGCAGCCTGACTAGCGGGAGGTTGCACGAGCAGTACGTC.

The J gene is TRBJ2-7, the V gene TRBV30; D might be TRBD2 (5 bases). Germline values: CDR1 GTSNPN, CDR2 SVGIG (reference sequence). The CDR3 has 13 amino acids. V shed 2 bases and J shed 7 bases, with 15 bases lying between them. CDR3 in DNA: TGTGCCTGGAGTTTTGACGGGCGAGGGGAGCAGTACTTC. Protein sequence: CAWSFDGRGEQYF.

At least ten counts were recorded for this clonotype. This chain joins TRBV5-1 and TRBJ2-3, with D maybe TRBD1 (6 bases). The CDR3 extends over 15 amino acids. CDR1 is SGHRS, CDR2 YFSETQ, per germline. The ends were cut back, 5 bases at V and 2 bases at J, with 15 bases in the middle. DNA for the CDR3: TGCGCCAGCAGGATCACGGGACATAACACAGATACGCAGTATTTT. Its translation: CASRITGHNTDTQYF.

The chain joins TRBV20-1 to TRBJ2-2; tentatively, D is TRBD1 (6 bases). The CDR3 runs to 15 residues. The V gene's germline CDR1 is DFQATT and CDR2 SNEGSKA (reference sequence). Trimming removed 4 bases at V and 0 bases at J, with 12 bases between. CDR3 residues: CSANPGQANTGELFF. In DNA form, the CDR3 reads TGCAGTGCTAATCCGGGACAAGCGAACACCGGGGAGCTGTTTTTT.

This clonotype has a count of ten or more. The chain carries TRBV30 and TRBJ1-1; TRBD1 might be the D (5 bases). The CDR3 sequence is 13 residues long. Germline loops: CDR1 GTSNPN, CDR2 SVGIG (reference sequence). Trimming removed 3 bases at V and 1 base at J, with 9 bases between. CDR3 sequence (DNA): TGTGCCTGGAGCTTTGGACAGAACACTGAAGCTTTCTTT. Translated: CAWSFGQNTEAFF.

The chain couples TRBV19 to TRBJ1-1, with a tentative D call TRBD1 (5 bases). Trimming took 3 bases from V and 4 from J, leaving 12 bases between them. CDR3 length equals 14 residues. Germline V gene lookup returns CDR1 LNHDA and CDR2 SQIVND (reference sequence). The CDR3 region is CASSIPGSGTEAFF. The DNA of the CDR3 is TGTGCCAGTAGTATCCCAGGGTCGGGCACTGAAGCTTTCTTT.

In this sample, this clonotype turned up many times. The chain uses TRBV27 and TRBJ2-5; 8 nucleotides agree with TRBD2. There are 14 residues in the CDR3. V was pared by 4 bases and J by 8 bases, with 9 bases of the junction left unmatched. From germline, CDR1 is MNHEY and CDR2 SMNVEV (reference sequence). CDR3 coding DNA: TGTGCCAGCAGTTCGGAAAGCGGGAGAGTCACCCAGTACTTC. Its protein product is CASSSESGRVTQYF.

In this sample, this clonotype turned up many times. The CDR3 spells CASRTYRDRDTEAFF. The CDR3 region has the DNA TGTGCCAGTAGAACATACCGGGACAGGGACACTGAAGCTTTCTTT. V gene TRBV19 combines with J gene TRBJ1-1, with 9 nucleotides matching TRBD1. The germline V gene encodes CDR1 LNHDA and CDR2 SQIVND (reference sequence). The CDR3 has 15 amino acids. V gave up 6 bases and J gave up 3 bases; unmatched junction bases: 8.